Presented here are 2 T cell receptor beta chains from one specimen sequenced in a study of T cell repertoires in MIS-A myocarditis. Sequencing used immunoSEQ multiplex PCR; TCRdb keeps in-frame clones, though not all of them. The table records roughly 10,000 clones, more than 85% of them present only once. Material for sequencing was thoracic lymph node tissue obtained at autopsy. The origin of the receptors is a man aged 18-30 years with fulminant myocarditis from multisystem inflammatory syndrome in adults (MIS-A) after COVID-19.

This chain uses TRBV4-2 with TRBJ2-6; 7 nucleotides line up with TRBD1. The CDR3 loop spans 14 amino acids. Germline V gives CDR1 LGHNA, CDR2 YNFKEQ. The V and J ends lost 0 bases and 8 bases, in that order; junction bases with no gene match: 1. The CDR3 nucleotides are TGTGCCAGCAGCCAAGAGACAGGGTCCAACGTCCTGACTTTC. Residues: CASSQETGSNVLTF.

The gene calls are TRBV9 and TRBJ1-1; TRBD1 matches 11 bases. Trimming took 3 bases from V and 4 from J; bases not matched to a gene: 11. The CDR3 covers 17 residues. Germline lookup yields CDR1 SGDLS and CDR2 YYNGEE. CDR3 residues: CASSAQGQGVGGTEAFF. In DNA, the CDR3 is TGTGCCAGCAGCGCCCAGGGACAGGGGGTCGGTGGCACTGAAGCTTTCTTT. Variable domain in full (rest from reference TRBV9 and TRBJ1-1): DSGVTQTPKHLITATGQRVTLRCSPRSGDLSVYWYQQSLDQGLQFLIQYYNGEERAKGNILERFSAQQFPDLHSELNLSSLELGDSALYFCASSAQGQGVGGTEAFFGQGTRLTVV.